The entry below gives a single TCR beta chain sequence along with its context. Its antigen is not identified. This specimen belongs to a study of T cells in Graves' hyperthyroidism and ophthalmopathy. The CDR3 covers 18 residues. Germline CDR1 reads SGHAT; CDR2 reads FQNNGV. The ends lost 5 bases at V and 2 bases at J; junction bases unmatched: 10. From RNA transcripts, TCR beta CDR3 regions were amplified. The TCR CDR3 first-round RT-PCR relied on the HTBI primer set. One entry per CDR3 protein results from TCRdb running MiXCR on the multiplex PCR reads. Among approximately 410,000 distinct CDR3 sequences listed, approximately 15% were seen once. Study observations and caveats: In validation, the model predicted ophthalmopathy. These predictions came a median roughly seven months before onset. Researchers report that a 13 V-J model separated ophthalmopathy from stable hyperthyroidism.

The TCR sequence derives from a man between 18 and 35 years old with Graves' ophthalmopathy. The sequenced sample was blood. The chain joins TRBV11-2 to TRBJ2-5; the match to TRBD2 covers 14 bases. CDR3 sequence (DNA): TGTGCCAGCAGCCCGCCGGGGACTAGCGGGGGCCCTCAAGAGACCCAGTACTTC. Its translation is CASSPPGTSGGPQETQYF.